The 14 T cell receptor beta chains listed next were all sequenced from one sample in a study of T-cell reconstitution after alpha-beta-depleted transplantation in children. Unique molecular identifiers tagged the TCRbeta library. TCRdb recomputed calls from the PCR reads with MiXCR, one row per CDR3 protein. The sample includes roughly 570,000 distinct CDR3 sequences, roughly a quarter of them seen just once. The specimen was PBMCs, collected before TCRalphabeta/CD19-depleted stem cell transplant. The origin of the receptors is a boy under two years old with Wiskott-Aldrich syndrome, due to receive a stem cell transplant.

V and J are TRBV6-2 or TRBV6-3 and TRBJ2-3, with 12 bases matching TRBD2. Germline V gene data show CDR1 as MNHEY and CDR2 as SVGEGT. This CDR3 is 16 amino acids long. Germline trimming cut 2 bases from V and 4 bases from J; bases unmatched to any gene: 4. Here the CDR3 reads CASSYRLAGVPDTQYF. DNA for the CDR3: TGTGCCAGCAGTTACCGACTAGCGGGAGTCCCAGATACGCAGTATTTT.

This clonotype has only a few counts. This rearrangement joins TRBV4-2 to TRBJ2-2; 9 bases are a match to TRBD2. The CDR3 consists of 18 residues. Germline V gives CDR1 LGHNA, CDR2 YNFKEQ. The ends lost 0 bases at V and 5 bases at J; junction bases unmatched: 10. CDR3: CASSQDGLAGSGTGELFF. DNA for the CDR3: TGTGCCAGCAGCCAAGATGGCCTAGCGGGATCAGGGACCGGGGAGCTGTTTTTT.

The chain carries TRBV6-6 and TRBJ1-2; weak D call: TRBD1 (6 bases). Trimming shortened V by 7 bases and J by 3 bases, and 6 bases separated the two germline ends. The CDR3 has 11 residues. Per germline, CDR1 MNHNY and CDR2 SVGAGI (reference sequence). This chain's CDR3 is CASNRDYGYTF. The CDR3 DNA reads TGTGCCAGCAACAGGGACTATGGCTACACCTTC.

This clonotype was seen a handful of times. V gene TRBV5-5 combines with J gene TRBJ2-2, with D maybe TRBD2 (5 bases). Germline V gene lookup returns CDR1 SGHKS and CDR2 YYEKEE (reference sequence). This CDR3 has 16 residues. V dropped 4 bases and J dropped 1 base, with 14 bases sitting between them. The CDR3 nucleotides are TGTGCCAGCAGCCTCGAACAGCGGCGGAACACCGGGGAGCTGTTTTTT. Protein: CASSLEQRRNTGELFF.

The CDR3: CSAEPGQGADTQYF. The CDR3 DNA follows: TGCAGTGCGGAACCGGGACAGGGGGCAGATACGCAGTATTTT. The V and J genes are TRBV20-1 and TRBJ2-3; 11 positions agree with TRBD1. The length of the CDR3 is 14 residues. CDR1 is DFQATT, CDR2 SNEGSKA, per germline (reference sequence). After removal of 6 bases from V and 4 bases from J, the junction contained 6 bases not matched to a gene.

The V and J genes are TRBV5-5 and TRBJ2-1; 7 positions match TRBD2. The CDR3 is 14 amino acids. Per germline, CDR1 SGHKS and CDR2 YYEKEE (reference sequence). The J segment lost 10 bases and the V segment lost 4 bases, leaving 11 bases of the junction unmatched. The CDR3, as DNA: TGTGCCAGCAGCCGTTTAGGACTAGTTCACGAGCAGTTCTTC. Its protein is CASSRLGLVHEQFF. Looking up the rest from reference TRBV5-5 and TRBJ2-1 gives the full variable domain: DAGVTQSPTHLIKTRGQQVTLRCSPISGHKSVSWYQQVLGQGPQFIFQYYEKEERGRGNFPDRFSARQFPNYSSELNVNALLLGDSALYLCASSRLGLVHEQFFGPGTRLTVL.

This clonotype showed up just a few times. The chain joins TRBV29-1 to TRBJ2-5; a possible D gene is TRBD2 (5 bases). With 4 bases removed from V and 5 bases from J, the gap between germline ends came to 11 bases. In germline, CDR1 is SQVTM, CDR2 ANQGSEA. The CDR3 is made up of 12 amino acids. The CDR3 DNA follows: TGCAGCGTTGTACCGGGATGGGAGACCCAGTACTTC. Protein sequence: CSVVPGWETQYF.

This clonotype was counted once. The rearrangement links TRBV20-1 to TRBJ2-3, with 7 bases lining up with TRBD2. This CDR3 contains 15 residues. Germline V gene data show CDR1 as DFQATT and CDR2 as SNEGSKA (reference sequence). V lost 0 bases, J lost 1 base, and 4 bases stayed unmatched. In nucleotides, the CDR3 is TGCAGTGCTAGAGATCGGGGGGTTCGCACAGATACGCAGTATTTT. It is translated as CSARDRGVRTDTQYF.

This clonotype was detected only a few times. V usage is TRBV7-9 and J usage is TRBJ2-3; 11 nucleotides agree with TRBD1. CDR1 and CDR2 (germline): SEHNR, FQNEAQ (reference sequence). The trim removed 4 bases at V and 4 bases at J, leaving 4 bases unmatched. The CDR3 spans 15 residues. The CDR3 nucleotides are TGTGCCAGCAGCTGGGGGACAGGGGGGGCAGATACGCAGTATTTT. This encodes CASSWGTGGADTQYF. The full variable domain, in which reference TRBV7-9 and TRBJ2-3 provide the parts outside the CDR3, is DTGVSQNPRHKITKRGQNVTFRCDPISEHNRLYWYRQTLGQGPEFLTYFQNEAQLEKSRLLSDRFSAERPKGSFSTLEIQRTEQGDSAMYLCASSWGTGGADTQYFGPGTRLTVL.

For the CDR3, the DNA is TGTGCCAGTAGTATCGACGCCTTGACTGAAAAACTGTTTTTT. Its translation: CASSIDALTEKLFF. The chain links TRBV19 to TRBJ1-4; D uncertain. The germline V and J ends were trimmed by 3 bases and 7 bases, with 12 bases remaining between them. The CDR3 is made up of 14 amino acids. Per the germline V gene, CDR1 is LNHDA and CDR2 is SQIVND (reference sequence).

The chain combines TRBV5-1 with TRBJ2-1; D gene unclear. This CDR3 region has 11 residues. V shed 5 bases and J shed 6 bases, with 6 bases lying between them. Germline V gene data show CDR1 as SGHRS and CDR2 as YFSETQ. Here the CDR3 reads CASSHLNEQFF. CDR3 DNA: TGCGCCAGCAGTCACCTCAATGAGCAGTTCTTC. The full variable domain, rest sourced from reference TRBV5-1 and TRBJ2-1, is KAGVTQTPRYLIKTRGQQVTLSCSPISGHRSVSWYQQTPGQGLQFLFEYFSETQRNKGNFPGRFSGRQFSNSRSEMNVSTLELGDSALYLCASSHLNEQFFGPGTRLTVL.

J is TRBJ1-1 and V is TRBV12-3 or TRBV12-4, with TRBD1 as a possible D gene (5 bases). This CDR3 region has 13 residues. Deletions cut 2 bases from V and 4 bases from J, with 8 bases between. DNA of the CDR3: TGTGCCAGCAGTTTATTCCAGGGCACTGAAGCTTTCTTT. Its translation is CASSLFQGTEAFF.

This clonotype was detected a few times. The V and J genes are TRBV12-3 or TRBV12-4 and TRBJ2-1, with 11 positions matching TRBD2. The CDR3 sequence is 16 residues long. Trimming cost V 3 bases and J 6 bases; bases outside gene matches: 7. DNA of the CDR3: TGTGCCAGCAGTTTCACGACTAGCGGGATCGGCAATGAGCAGTTCTTC. This codes for CASSFTTSGIGNEQFF.

The chain couples TRBV5-1 to TRBJ2-3; TRBD1 matches at 7 bases. CDR3 length equals 14 residues. CDR1 is SGHRS, CDR2 YFSETQ, per germline. With V trimmed by 4 bases and J by 5 bases, 7 bases remained unmatched. The CDR3 is CASSPGTAEDTQYF. The CDR3 DNA is TGCGCCAGCAGCCCGGGGACAGCAGAAGATACGCAGTATTTT.